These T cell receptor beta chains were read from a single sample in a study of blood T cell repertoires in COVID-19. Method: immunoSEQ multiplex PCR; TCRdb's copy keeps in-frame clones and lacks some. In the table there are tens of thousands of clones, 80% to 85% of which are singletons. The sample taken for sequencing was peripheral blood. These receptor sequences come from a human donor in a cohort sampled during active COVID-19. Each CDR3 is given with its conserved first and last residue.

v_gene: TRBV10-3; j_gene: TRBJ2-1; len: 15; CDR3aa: CAISELAGGYNEQFF
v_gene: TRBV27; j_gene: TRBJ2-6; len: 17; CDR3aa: CASSPTPDRTGANVLTF
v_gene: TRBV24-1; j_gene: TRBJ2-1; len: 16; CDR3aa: CATSDPQGMGYNEQFF
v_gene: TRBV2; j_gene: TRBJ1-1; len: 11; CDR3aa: CASRRGGMAFF
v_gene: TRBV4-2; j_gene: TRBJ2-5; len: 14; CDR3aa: CASSQEGDGETQYF
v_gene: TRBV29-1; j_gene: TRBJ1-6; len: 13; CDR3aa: CSVRTDYNSPLHF
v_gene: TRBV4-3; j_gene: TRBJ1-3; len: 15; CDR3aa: CASSQDTGSGNTIYF
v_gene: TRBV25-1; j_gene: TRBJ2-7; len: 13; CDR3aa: CASSTLKTGGGYF
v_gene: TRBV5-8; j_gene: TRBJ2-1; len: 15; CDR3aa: CASSFRTSHYNEQFF
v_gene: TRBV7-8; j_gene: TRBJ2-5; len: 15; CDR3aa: CASSPNGGWQETQYF
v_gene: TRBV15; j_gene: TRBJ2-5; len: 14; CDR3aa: CATSTTGTSDDQYF
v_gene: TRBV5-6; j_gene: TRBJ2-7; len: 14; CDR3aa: CASSFVTTGYEQYF
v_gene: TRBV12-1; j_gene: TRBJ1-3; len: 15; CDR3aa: CASSFDPPEGHTIYF
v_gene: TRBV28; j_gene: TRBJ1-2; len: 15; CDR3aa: CASSFRPGTGFGYTF
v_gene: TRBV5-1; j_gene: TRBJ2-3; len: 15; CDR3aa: CASSLAVASTDTQYF
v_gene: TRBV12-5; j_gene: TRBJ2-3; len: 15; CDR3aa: CASGGTGILTDTQYF
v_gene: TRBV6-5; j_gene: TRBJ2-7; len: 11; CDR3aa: CASRGVYEQYF
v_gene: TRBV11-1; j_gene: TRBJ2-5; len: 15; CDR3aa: CASSSGTGPQETQYF